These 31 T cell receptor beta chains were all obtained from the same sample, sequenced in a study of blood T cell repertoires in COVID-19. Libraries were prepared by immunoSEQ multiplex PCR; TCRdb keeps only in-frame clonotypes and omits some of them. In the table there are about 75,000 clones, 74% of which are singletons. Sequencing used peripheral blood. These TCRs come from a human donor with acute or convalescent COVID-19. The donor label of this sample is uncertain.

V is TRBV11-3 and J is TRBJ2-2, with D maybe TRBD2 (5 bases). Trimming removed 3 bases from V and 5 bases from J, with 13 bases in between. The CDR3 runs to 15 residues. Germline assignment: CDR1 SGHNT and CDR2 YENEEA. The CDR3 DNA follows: TGTGCCAGCAGCTTCGGCATTCCGGGGACCGGGGAGCTGTTTTTT. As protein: CASSFGIPGTGELFF.

The CDR3: CASSRQGVGEQYF. CDR3 DNA sequence: TGTGCCAGCAGTCGACAGGGGGTGGGCGAGCAGTACTTC. V and J are TRBV6-5 and TRBJ2-7; 9 bases line up with TRBD1. J was trimmed by 6 bases and V by 5 bases; bases with no gene match: 5. Germline CDR1 MNHEY, CDR2 SVGAGI. The CDR3 is made up of 13 amino acids.

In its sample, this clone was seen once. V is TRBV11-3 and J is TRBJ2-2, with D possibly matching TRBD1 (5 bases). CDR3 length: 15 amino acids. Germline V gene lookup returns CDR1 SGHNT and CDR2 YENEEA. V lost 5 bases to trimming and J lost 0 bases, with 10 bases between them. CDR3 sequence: CASSPTAPNTGELFF. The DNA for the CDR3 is TGTGCCAGCAGCCCGACAGCCCCGAACACCGGGGAGCTGTTTTTT.

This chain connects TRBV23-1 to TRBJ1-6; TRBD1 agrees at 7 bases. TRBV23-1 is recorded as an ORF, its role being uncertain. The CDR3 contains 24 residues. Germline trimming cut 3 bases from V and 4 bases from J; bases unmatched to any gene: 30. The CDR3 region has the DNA TGCGCCAGCAGTCAGGACCCGGGACTCAGGGGACAGCCCGGCCTGCATAGATATAATTCACCCCTCCACTTT. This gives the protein CASSQDPGLRGQPGLHRYNSPLHF.

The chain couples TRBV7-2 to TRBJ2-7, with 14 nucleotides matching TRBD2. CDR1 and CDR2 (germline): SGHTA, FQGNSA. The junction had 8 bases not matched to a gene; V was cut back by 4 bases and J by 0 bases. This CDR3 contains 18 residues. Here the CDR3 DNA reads TGTGCCAGCAGCTCGGGACTAGCGGGAGAGCCGAGCTCCTACGAGCAGTACTTC. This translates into CASSSGLAGEPSSYEQYF.

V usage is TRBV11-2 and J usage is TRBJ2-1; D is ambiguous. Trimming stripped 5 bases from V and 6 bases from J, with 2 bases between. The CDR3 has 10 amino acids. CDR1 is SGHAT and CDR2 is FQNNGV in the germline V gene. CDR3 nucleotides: TGTGCCAGCAGCCGCAATGAGCAGTTCTTC. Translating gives CASSRNEQFF. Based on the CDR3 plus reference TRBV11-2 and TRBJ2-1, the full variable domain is EAGVAQSPRYKIIEKRQSVAFWCNPISGHATLYWYQQILGQGPKLLIQFQNNGVVDDSQLPKDRFSAERLKGVDSTLKIQPAKLEDSAVYLCASSRNEQFFGPGTRLTVL.

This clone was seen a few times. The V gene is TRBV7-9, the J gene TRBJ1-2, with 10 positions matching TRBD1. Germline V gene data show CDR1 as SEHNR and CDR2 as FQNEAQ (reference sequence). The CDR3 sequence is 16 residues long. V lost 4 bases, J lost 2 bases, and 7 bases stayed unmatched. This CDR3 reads CASSSSGTGANYGYTF. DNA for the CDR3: TGTGCCAGCAGCTCGTCGGGGACAGGGGCCAACTATGGCTACACCTTC.

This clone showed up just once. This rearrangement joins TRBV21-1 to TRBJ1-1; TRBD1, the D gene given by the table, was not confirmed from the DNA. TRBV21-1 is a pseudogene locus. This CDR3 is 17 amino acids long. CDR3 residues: CASSRLQGAFMNTEAFF. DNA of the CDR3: TGTGCCAGCAGCAGACTCCAGGGGGCGTTTATGAACACTGAAGCTTTCTTT.

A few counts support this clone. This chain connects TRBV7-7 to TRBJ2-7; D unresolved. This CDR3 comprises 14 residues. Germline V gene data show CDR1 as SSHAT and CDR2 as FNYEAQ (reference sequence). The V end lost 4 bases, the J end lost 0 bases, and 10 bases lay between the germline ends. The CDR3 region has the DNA TGTGCCAGCAGCTCCAGGCCCTCCTCCTACGAGCAGTACTTC. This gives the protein CASSSRPSSYEQYF.

The CDR3 is CASSGGTYEQYF. The CDR3 DNA reads TGTGCCAGCAGCGGCGGGACCTACGAGCAGTACTTC. The rearrangement links TRBV7-2 to TRBJ2-7; maybe TRBD2 (6 bases). The V gene lost 5 bases and the J gene lost 2 bases, with 7 bases spanning the gap. Germline V CDR1 and CDR2: SGHTA, FQGNSA. The CDR3 consists of 12 residues.

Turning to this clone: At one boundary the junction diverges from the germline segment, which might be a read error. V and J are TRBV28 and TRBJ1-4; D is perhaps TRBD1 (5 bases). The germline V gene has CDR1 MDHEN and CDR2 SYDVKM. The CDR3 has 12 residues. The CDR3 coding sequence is TGTGCCAGCAGTTCCACTAGCGAGACAGCATCTTTT. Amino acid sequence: CASSSTSETASF.

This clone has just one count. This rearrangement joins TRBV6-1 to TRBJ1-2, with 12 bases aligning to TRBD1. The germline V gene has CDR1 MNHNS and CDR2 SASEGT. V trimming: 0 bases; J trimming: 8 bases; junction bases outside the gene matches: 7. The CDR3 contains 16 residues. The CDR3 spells CASSEAQGQGARGYTF. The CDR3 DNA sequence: TGTGCCAGCAGTGAAGCACAGGGACAGGGGGCAAGAGGCTACACCTTC.

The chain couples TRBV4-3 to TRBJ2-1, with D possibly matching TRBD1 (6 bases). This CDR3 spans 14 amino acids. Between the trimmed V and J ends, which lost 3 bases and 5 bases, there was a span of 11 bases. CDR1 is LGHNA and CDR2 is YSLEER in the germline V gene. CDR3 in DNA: TGCGCCAGCAGCCAGGGGGCGGCAAACAATGAGCAGTTCTTC. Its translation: CASSQGAANNEQFF.

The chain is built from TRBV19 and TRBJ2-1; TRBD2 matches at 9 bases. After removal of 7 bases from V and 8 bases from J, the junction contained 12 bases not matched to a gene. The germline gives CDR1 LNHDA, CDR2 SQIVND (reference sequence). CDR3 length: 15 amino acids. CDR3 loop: CASKERPAGGYEQFF. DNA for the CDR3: TGTGCCAGTAAGGAGAGACCAGCGGGAGGCTATGAGCAGTTCTTC.

The DNA for the CDR3 is TGTGCCAGCAGCCAAGCCAGCGGGAATGAAAAACTGTTTTTT. It translates to CASSQASGNEKLFF. The rearrangement joins TRBV4-2 to TRBJ1-4; D not resolved. V lost 1 base, J lost 5 bases, and 8 bases lay in between. The CDR3 totals 14 residues. Germline V lookup: CDR1 LGHNA, CDR2 YNFKEQ.

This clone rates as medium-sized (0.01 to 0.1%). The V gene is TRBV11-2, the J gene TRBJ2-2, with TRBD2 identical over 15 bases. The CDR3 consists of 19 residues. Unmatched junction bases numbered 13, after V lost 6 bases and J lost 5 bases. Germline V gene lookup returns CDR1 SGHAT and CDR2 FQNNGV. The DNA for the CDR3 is TGTGCCAGCAGACCGACAGGGGGACTAGCGGGAGGAGGAACCGGGGAGCTGTTTTTT. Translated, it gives CASRPTGGLAGGGTGELFF. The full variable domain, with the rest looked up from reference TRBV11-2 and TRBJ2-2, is EAGVAQSPRYKIIEKRQSVAFWCNPISGHATLYWYQQILGQGPKLLIQFQNNGVVDDSQLPKDRFSAERLKGVDSTLKIQPAKLEDSAVYLCASRPTGGLAGGGTGELFFGEGSRLTVL.

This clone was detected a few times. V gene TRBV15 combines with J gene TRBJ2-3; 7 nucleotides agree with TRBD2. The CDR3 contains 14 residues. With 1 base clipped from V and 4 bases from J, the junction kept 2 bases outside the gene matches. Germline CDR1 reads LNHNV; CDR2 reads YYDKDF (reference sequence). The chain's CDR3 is CATSRGGGADTQYF. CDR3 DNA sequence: TGTGCCACCAGCAGAGGTGGGGGGGCAGATACGCAGTATTTT. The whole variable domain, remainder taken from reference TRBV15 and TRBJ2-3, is DAMVIQNPRYQVTQFGKPVTLSCSQTLNHNVMYWYQQKSSQAPKLLFHYYDKDFNNEADTPDNFQSRRPNTSFCFLDIRSPGLGDTAMYLCATSRGGGADTQYFGPGTRLTVL.

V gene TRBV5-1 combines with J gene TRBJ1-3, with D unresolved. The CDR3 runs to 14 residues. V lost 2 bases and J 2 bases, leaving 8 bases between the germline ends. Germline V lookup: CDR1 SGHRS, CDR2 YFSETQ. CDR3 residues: CASSFRSPGNTIYF. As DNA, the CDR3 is TGCGCCAGCAGCTTCCGGAGCCCTGGAAACACCATATATTTT.

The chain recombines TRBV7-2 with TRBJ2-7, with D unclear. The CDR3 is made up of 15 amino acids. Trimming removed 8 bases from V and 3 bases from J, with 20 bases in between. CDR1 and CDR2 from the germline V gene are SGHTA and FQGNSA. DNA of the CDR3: TGTGCCAGCGCCGCAGGTCTCTTACTTGGCTACGAGCAGTACTTC. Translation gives CASAAGLLLGYEQYF.

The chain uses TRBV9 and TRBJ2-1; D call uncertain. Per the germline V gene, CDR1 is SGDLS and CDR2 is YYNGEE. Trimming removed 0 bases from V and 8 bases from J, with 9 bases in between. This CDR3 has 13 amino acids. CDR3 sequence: CASSVGVSDEQFF. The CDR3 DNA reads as TGTGCCAGCAGCGTAGGAGTTTCCGATGAGCAGTTCTTC.

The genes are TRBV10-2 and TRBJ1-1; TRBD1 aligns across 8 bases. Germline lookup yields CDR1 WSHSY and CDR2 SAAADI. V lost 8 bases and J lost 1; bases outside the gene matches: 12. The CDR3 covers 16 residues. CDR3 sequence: CASRDRTHGGNTEAFF. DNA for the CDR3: TGCGCCAGCCGGGACAGGACTCATGGGGGGAACACTGAAGCTTTCTTT.

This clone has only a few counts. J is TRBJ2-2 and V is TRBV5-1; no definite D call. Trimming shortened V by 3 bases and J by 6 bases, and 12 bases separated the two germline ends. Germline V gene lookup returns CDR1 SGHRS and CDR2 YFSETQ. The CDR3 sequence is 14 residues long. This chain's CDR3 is CASSSENGAGELFF. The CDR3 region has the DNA TGCGCCAGCAGCTCCGAAAACGGAGCCGGGGAGCTGTTTTTT.

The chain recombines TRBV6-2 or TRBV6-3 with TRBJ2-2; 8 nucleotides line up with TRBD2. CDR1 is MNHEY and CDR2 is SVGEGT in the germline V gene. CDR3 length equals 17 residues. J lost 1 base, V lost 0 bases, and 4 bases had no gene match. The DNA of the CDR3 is TGTGCCAGCAGTTACTCAACGGGGGGGTTGAACACCGGGGAGCTGTTTTTT. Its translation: CASSYSTGGLNTGELFF.

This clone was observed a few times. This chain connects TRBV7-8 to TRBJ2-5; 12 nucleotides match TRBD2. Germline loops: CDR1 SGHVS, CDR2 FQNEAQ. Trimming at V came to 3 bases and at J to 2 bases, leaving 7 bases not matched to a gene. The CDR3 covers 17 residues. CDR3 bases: TGTGCCAGCAGCTTCCTAGCGGGAGGGCCGGGTCAAGAGACCCAGTACTTC. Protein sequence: CASSFLAGGPGQETQYF.

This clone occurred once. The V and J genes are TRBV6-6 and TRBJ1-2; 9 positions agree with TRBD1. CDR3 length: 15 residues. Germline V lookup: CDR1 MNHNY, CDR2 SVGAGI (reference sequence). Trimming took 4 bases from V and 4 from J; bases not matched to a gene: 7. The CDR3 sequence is CASSSGTGTSYGYTF. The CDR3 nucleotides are TGTGCCAGCAGTTCCGGGACAGGGACTTCCTATGGCTACACCTTC.

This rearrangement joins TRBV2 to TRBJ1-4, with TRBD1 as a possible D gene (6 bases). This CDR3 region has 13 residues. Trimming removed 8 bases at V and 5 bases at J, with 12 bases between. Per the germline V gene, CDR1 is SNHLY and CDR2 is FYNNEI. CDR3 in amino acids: CASADRPNEKLFF. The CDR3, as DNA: TGTGCCAGCGCGGACAGACCGAATGAAAAACTGTTTTTT.

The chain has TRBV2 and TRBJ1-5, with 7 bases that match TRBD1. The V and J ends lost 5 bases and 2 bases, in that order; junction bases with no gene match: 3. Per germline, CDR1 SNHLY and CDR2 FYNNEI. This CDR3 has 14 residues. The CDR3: CASSLDRGNQPQHF. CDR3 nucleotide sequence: TGTGCCAGCAGTCTTGACAGGGGCAATCAGCCCCAGCATTTT.

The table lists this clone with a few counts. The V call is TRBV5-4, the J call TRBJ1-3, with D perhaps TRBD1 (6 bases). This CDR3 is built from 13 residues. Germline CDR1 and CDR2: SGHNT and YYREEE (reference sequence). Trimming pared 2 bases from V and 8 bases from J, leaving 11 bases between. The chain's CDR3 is CASSLKGDDTIYF. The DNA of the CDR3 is TGTGCCAGCAGCTTAAAGGGGGATGACACCATATATTTT.

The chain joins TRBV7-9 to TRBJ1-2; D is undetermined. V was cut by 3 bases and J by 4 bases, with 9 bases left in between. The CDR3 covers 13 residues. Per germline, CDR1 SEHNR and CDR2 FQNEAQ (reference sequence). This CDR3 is CASSFGSAYGYTF. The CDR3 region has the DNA TGTGCCAGCAGCTTCGGGAGTGCCTATGGCTACACCTTC.

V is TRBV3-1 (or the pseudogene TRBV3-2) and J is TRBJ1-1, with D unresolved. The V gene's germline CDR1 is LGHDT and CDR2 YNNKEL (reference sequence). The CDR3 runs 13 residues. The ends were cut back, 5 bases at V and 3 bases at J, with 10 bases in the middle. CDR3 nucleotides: TGTGCCAGCAGCTATCAATCGGACACTGAAGCTTTCTTT. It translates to CASSYQSDTEAFF.

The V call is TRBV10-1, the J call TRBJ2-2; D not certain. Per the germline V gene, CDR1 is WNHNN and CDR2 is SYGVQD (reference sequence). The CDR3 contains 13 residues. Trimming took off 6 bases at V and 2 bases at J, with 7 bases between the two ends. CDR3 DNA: TGCGCCAGCAGACTGTTAAACACCGGGGAGCTGTTTTTT. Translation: CASRLLNTGELFF.